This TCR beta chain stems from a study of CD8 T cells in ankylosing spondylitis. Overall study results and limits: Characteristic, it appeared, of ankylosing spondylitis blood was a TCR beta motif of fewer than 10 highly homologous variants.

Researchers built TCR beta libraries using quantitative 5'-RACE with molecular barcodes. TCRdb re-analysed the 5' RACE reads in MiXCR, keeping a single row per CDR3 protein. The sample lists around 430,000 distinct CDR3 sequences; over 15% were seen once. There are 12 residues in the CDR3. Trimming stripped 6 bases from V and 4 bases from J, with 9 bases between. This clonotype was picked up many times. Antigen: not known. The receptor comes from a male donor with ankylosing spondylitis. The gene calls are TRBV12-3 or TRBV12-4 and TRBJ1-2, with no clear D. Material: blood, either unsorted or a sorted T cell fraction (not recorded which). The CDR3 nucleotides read TGTGCCAGCAGCGCAGGACGCTATGGCTACACCTTC. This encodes CASSAGRYGYTF.